This T cell receptor beta chain was obtained from a study of blood T cell repertoires in COVID-19. Study background: Nucleic acid was either cDNA or gDNA, and it came from T cells, B-cell-depleted T cells, or PBMCs.

The V gene lost 7 bases and the J gene lost 4 bases, with 13 bases spanning the gap. The CDR3 contains 12 residues. The V gene's germline CDR1 is SQVTM and CDR2 ANQGSEA. Original data processing: Nucleated cell counts were estimated from reference gene primer amplification. The assay was immunoSEQ multiplex PCR, and TCRdb's table has in-frame clones only and misses some. The DNA gave D and trimming, while V, J and clone size come from that table. The sample contains roughly 38,000 clones, under 90% of which appear only once. The sample was peripheral blood. J is TRBJ1-2 and V is TRBV29-1; tentative D call: TRBD1 (5 bases). This sequence originates from a man aged 65 to 85 with acute or convalescent COVID-19. The CDR3 DNA reads as TGCAGCGCCACAGGCGCTGGCTATGGCTACACCTTC. Translation gives CSATGAGYGYTF.